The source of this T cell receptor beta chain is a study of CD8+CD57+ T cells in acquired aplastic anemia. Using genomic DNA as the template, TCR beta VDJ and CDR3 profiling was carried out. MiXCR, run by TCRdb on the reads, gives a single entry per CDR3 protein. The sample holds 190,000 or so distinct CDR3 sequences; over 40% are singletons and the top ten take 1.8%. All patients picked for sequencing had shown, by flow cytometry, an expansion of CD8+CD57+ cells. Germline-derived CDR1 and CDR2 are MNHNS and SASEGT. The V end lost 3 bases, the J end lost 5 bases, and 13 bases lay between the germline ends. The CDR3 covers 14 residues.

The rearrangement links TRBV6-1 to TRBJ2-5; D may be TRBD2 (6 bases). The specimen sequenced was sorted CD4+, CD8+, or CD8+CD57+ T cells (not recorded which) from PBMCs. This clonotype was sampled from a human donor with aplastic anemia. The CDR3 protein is CASSDDPRGETQYF. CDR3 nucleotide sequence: TGTGCCAGCAGTGACGACCCTCGGGGGGAGACCCAGTACTTC.